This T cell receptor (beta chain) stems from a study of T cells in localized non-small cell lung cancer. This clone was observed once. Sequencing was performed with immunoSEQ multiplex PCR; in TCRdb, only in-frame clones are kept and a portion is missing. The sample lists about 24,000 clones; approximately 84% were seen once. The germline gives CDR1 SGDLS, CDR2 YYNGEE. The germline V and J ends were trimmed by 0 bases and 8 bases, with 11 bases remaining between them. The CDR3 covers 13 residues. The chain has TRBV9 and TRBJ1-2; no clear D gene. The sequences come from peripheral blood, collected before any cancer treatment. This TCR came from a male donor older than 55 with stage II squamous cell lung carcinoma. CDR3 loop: CASSVDGVIGYTF. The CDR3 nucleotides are TGTGCCAGCAGCGTAGACGGGGTTATCGGCTACACCTTC.